A single sample is the source of the 32 T cell receptor beta chains below, sequenced in a study of T-cell memory formation after mild COVID-19. Via MiXCR, TCRdb re-called the 5' RACE reads, giving one row per CDR3 protein. The table shows 190,000 or so distinct CDR3 sequences, with around 26% occurring only once. Material: PBMCs or a T cell subset sorted from them (not recorded which). The origin of the receptors is an adult woman who had mild COVID-19 (a few samples of this study predate the infection). Cell type and time point are not known.

This chain joins TRBV6-5 and TRBJ2-2; D is perhaps TRBD1 (6 bases). The CDR3 sequence is 14 residues long. With 2 bases removed from V and 9 bases from J, the gap between germline ends came to 13 bases. Per germline, CDR1 MNHEY and CDR2 SVGAGI. CDR3 coding DNA: TGTGCCAGCAGTTACGATGGCAGGGGCTGGGAGCTGTTTTTT. It specifies CASSYDGRGWELFF.

The chain uses TRBV6-5 and TRBJ1-6; no firm D call. CDR1 and CDR2 (germline): MNHEY, SVGAGI. V was trimmed by 6 bases and J by 6 bases, leaving 6 bases between them. This CDR3 spans 12 amino acids. The CDR3 DNA sequence: TGTGCCAGCAGATTGCCTAATTCACCCCTCCACTTT. Protein product: CASRLPNSPLHF.

The chain combines TRBV7-9 with TRBJ1-1, with no clear D. Germline V CDR1 and CDR2: SEHNR, FQNEAQ (reference sequence). V was cut by 5 bases and J by 6 bases, with 10 bases left in between. This CDR3 is 12 amino acids long. CDR3 sequence (DNA): TGTGCCAGCAGCCTCGAGTGGGCTGAAGCTTTCTTT. This codes for CASSLEWAEAFF.

This clonotype appeared a few times. V usage is TRBV7-9 and J usage is TRBJ2-7, with D possibly being TRBD2 (5 bases). Germline V gives CDR1 SEHNR, CDR2 FQNEAQ (reference sequence). Deletions cut 3 bases from V and 3 bases from J, with 21 bases between. There are 17 residues in the CDR3. The chain's CDR3 is CASSFSVSGSSLYEQYF. CDR3 coding DNA: TGTGCCAGCAGCTTTTCTGTCTCGGGGTCTTCCCTCTACGAGCAGTACTTC.

The J gene is TRBJ1-5, the V gene TRBV6-2 or TRBV6-3; D not resolved. Looked up from germline, CDR1 is MNHEY and CDR2 is SVGEGT. The CDR3 contains 14 residues. Deletions cut 7 bases from V and 0 bases from J, with 10 bases between. The CDR3 protein is CASTPGFSNQPQHF. The CDR3 DNA reads as TGTGCCAGCACCCCTGGGTTTAGCAATCAGCCCCAGCATTTT.

There are a few counts of this clonotype. This chain connects TRBV7-8 to TRBJ1-1; TRBD1 aligns across 10 bases. Losses at the gene ends were 4 bases for V and 10 bases for J; bases not matched to a gene: 21. The CDR3 covers 18 residues. From germline, CDR1 is SGHVS and CDR2 FQNEAQ. Here the CDR3 DNA reads TGTGCCAGCAGCTCCACTCCTTCCTCCGGGACAGGGGCTCGCGGAGCTTTCTTT. Encoded protein: CASSSTPSSGTGARGAFF.

The rearrangement links TRBV18 to TRBJ1-1; D is possibly TRBD1 (5 bases). This CDR3 comprises 14 residues. Trimming took off 6 bases at V and 5 bases at J, with 16 bases between the two ends. Germline V gene lookup returns CDR1 KGHSH and CDR2 LQKENI. CDR3 bases: TGTGCCAGCTCGAATCAGGGATATGGGACTGAAGCTTTCTTT. It translates to CASSNQGYGTEAFF.

V is TRBV7-2 and J is TRBJ1-2, with 7 bases aligning to TRBD1. CDR3 length: 14 residues. From germline, CDR1 is SGHTA and CDR2 FQGNSA. With V trimmed by 4 bases and J by 5 bases, 7 bases remained unmatched. CDR3 nucleotides: TGTGCCAGCAGCTCTCCGGGACAGTCATATGGCTACACCTTC. Its protein product is CASSSPGQSYGYTF.

This clonotype was seen only a few times. The CDR3 DNA is TGTGCCAGCAGCCAAGCCGGGCGGCCGAACACTGAAGCTTTCTTT. It yields the protein CASSQAGRPNTEAFF. The chain is built from TRBV14 and TRBJ1-1; D ambiguous. V was clipped by 1 base and J by 1 base, with 10 bases between them. Germline lookup yields CDR1 SGHDN and CDR2 FVKESK. The CDR3 spans 15 residues. The entire variable domain, with the rest obtained from reference TRBV14 and TRBJ1-1, is as follows: EAGVTQFPSHSVIEKGQTVTLRCDPISGHDNLYWYRRVMGKEIKFLLHFVKESKQDESGMPNNRFLAERTGGTYSTLKVQPAELEDSGVYFCASSQAGRPNTEAFFGQGTRLTVV.

V and J are TRBV5-1 and TRBJ2-1; 10 nucleotides align to TRBD1. The length of the CDR3 is 15 residues. The germline V gene encodes CDR1 SGHRS and CDR2 YFSETQ. Trimming cost V 4 bases and J 9 bases; bases outside gene matches: 10. The chain's CDR3 is CASSRGQGGNSEQFF. CDR3 bases: TGCGCCAGCAGCCGAGGACAGGGGGGAAATAGTGAGCAGTTCTTC.

The DNA for the CDR3 is TGCAGCGTTGAAGGGGGATACTACAATGAGCAGTTCTTC. Its translation is CSVEGGYYNEQFF. This chain links TRBV29-1 with TRBJ2-1; unclear D gene. Deletions cut 1 base from V and 3 bases from J, with 7 bases between. Looked up from germline, CDR1 is SQVTM and CDR2 is ANQGSEA. The CDR3 is 13 residues long.

On this clonotype: One junction end disagrees with the germline gene, perhaps due to a read error. The V and J genes are TRBV7-7 and TRBJ2-5; 7 nucleotides line up with TRBD1. Looked up from germline, CDR1 is SSHAT and CDR2 is FNYEAQ (reference sequence). CDR3 length: 14 residues. CDR3 nucleotides: TGTGCTAGCAGCTCCTACAGGGGAGACGGGACCCAGTACTTC. Its translation is CASSSYRGDGTQYF.

This clonotype was observed a handful of times. CDR3 amino acids: CATRGWNEQFF. The CDR3 coding sequence is TGTGCCACCAGGGGTTGGAATGAGCAGTTCTTC. V and J are TRBV24-1 and TRBJ2-1, with unresolved D. The CDR3 covers 11 residues. V dropped 7 bases and J dropped 7 bases, with 7 bases sitting between them. The germline CDR1 and CDR2 sequences are KGHDR and SFDVKD.

The CDR3 coding sequence is TGCAGTGCACAGACAGGCTCCTACGAGCAGTACTTC. It codes for CSAQTGSYEQYF. The rearrangement uses TRBV20-1 and TRBJ2-7, with TRBD1 as a possible D gene (6 bases). CDR1 is DFQATT and CDR2 is SNEGSKA in the germline V gene (reference sequence). V gave up 6 bases and J gave up 0 bases, with 9 bases separating them. The CDR3 consists of 12 residues.

The chain combines TRBV15 with TRBJ2-3; D ambiguous. CDR1 is LNHNV and CDR2 is YYDKDF in the germline V gene (reference sequence). Trimming removed 8 bases from V and 6 bases from J, with 12 bases in between. This CDR3 has 12 residues. CDR3 loop: CATRAWSDTQYF. DNA for the CDR3: TGTGCCACCCGGGCCTGGTCGGATACGCAGTATTTT.

This clonotype was detected a few times. This chain joins TRBV7-3 and TRBJ1-2; no definite D call. Germline V gene data show CDR1 as SGHTA and CDR2 as FQGTGA. CDR3 length equals 13 residues. V was shortened by 5 bases and J by 4 bases, with 11 bases between the two germline ends. The CDR3 here is CASSPSPPYGYTF. The CDR3 bases are TGTGCCAGCAGCCCCTCCCCCCCCTATGGCTACACCTTC. The full variable domain, its missing parts supplied by reference TRBV7-3 and TRBJ1-2, is GAGVSQTPSNKVTEKGKYVELRCDPISGHTALYWYRQSLGQGPEFLIYFQGTGAADDSGLPNDRFFAVRPEGSVSTLKIQRTERGDSAVYLCASSPSPPYGYTFGSGTRLTVV.

Comment on this clonotype: The DNA is omitted, as the CDR3 cannot be located on it reliably, and the CDR3 follows TCRdb's listing. The chain joins TRBV2 to TRBJ2-7; the D call TRBD1 from the table was never checked on the DNA. The CDR3 length equals 15 residues, ends included. Germline V lookup: CDR1 SNHLY, CDR2 FYNNEI. The CDR3 protein is CASILDRGGSYEQYF.

The V gene is TRBV7-2, the J gene TRBJ1-5; 9 nucleotides line up with TRBD1. The CDR3 runs 15 residues. The junction had 5 bases not matched to a gene; V was cut back by 5 bases and J by 3 bases. Per the germline V gene, CDR1 is SGHTA and CDR2 is FQGNSA. The CDR3 loop reads CASSAGQGLNQPQHF. The CDR3 DNA reads TGTGCCAGCAGCGCGGGACAGGGCCTCAATCAGCCCCAGCATTTT.

This clonotype was detected a few times. The chain employs TRBV6-5 and TRBJ2-5; D perhaps matches TRBD1 (5 bases). Germline CDR1 is MNHEY and CDR2 is SVGAGI. Trimming left V 0 bases short and J 3 bases short, with 14 bases between. There are 16 residues in the CDR3. The chain's CDR3 is CASSYSSRASEETQYF. CDR3 coding DNA: TGTGCCAGCAGTTACTCGAGCAGGGCGAGTGAAGAGACCCAGTACTTC.

The J gene is TRBJ2-7, the V gene TRBV30, with no clear D. The V end lost 1 base, the J end lost 3 bases, and 7 bases lay between the germline ends. The CDR3 has 12 amino acids. Germline V gene data show CDR1 as GTSNPN and CDR2 as SVGIG (reference sequence). CDR3: CAWSELRYEQYF. DNA of the CDR3: TGTGCCTGGAGTGAGTTGCGCTACGAGCAGTACTTC.

The chain uses TRBV6-5 and TRBJ2-7, with D possibly TRBD1 on 5 matching bases. Germline CDR1 is MNHEY and CDR2 is SVGAGI. V gave up 4 bases and J gave up 5 bases, with 15 bases separating them. The CDR3 is 14 residues long. This CDR3 reads CASSFVGRVNEQYF. The CDR3 DNA sequence: TGTGCCAGCAGTTTCGTCGGCAGGGTCAACGAGCAGTACTTC.

V usage is TRBV7-6 and J usage is TRBJ2-7; D uncertain. Germline V gene lookup returns CDR1 SGHVS and CDR2 FNYEAQ. The CDR3 consists of 12 residues. V was cut by 5 bases and J by 3 bases, with 8 bases left in between. As DNA, the CDR3 is TGTGCCAGCAGCAACCACCTCTACGAGCAGTACTTC. It translates to CASSNHLYEQYF.

The J gene is TRBJ2-7, the V gene TRBV28; D may be TRBD1 (5 bases). Trimming removed 8 bases at V and 3 bases at J, with 23 bases between. The CDR3 loop spans 16 amino acids. The V gene's germline CDR1 is MDHEN and CDR2 SYDVKM. CDR3 nucleotide sequence: TGTGCCAGCTCGCGATCGTGGCAGGGTGGAAGCTACGAGCAGTACTTC. Its translation is CASSRSWQGGSYEQYF.

This clonotype occurred a few times. The chain employs TRBV7-2 and TRBJ1-1; a possible D gene is TRBD1 (5 bases). Between the trimmed V and J ends, which lost 5 bases and 0 bases, there was a span of 10 bases. Germline V lookup: CDR1 SGHTA, CDR2 FQGNSA. The CDR3 totals 14 residues. The chain's CDR3 is CASSPRQMNTEAFF. The CDR3 region has the DNA TGTGCCAGCAGCCCGCGACAGATGAACACTGAAGCTTTCTTT.

This clonotype was observed a handful of times. The rearrangement uses TRBV7-9 and TRBJ2-1; D gene unclear. V shed 3 bases and J shed 8 bases, with 11 bases lying between them. CDR3 size: 13 residues. Germline V gene sequence: CDR1 SEHNR, CDR2 FQNEAQ (reference sequence). The CDR3 loop is CASSLSLVYEQFF. The CDR3 nucleotides read TGTGCCAGCAGCTTGTCCCTAGTCTATGAGCAGTTCTTC.

This clonotype was detected many times. CDR3 bases: TGTGCCTCCTCAGGGAGAACTGAAGCTTTCTTT. As protein: CASSGRTEAFF. The V gene is TRBV10-3, the J gene TRBJ1-1, with D tentatively TRBD1 (5 bases). The V gene's germline CDR1 is ENHRY and CDR2 SYGVKD. This CDR3 spans 11 amino acids. V gave up 11 bases and J gave up 5 bases, with 12 bases separating them.

The rearrangement uses TRBV5-1 and TRBJ2-7; possible D gene TRBD2, 6 bases. Germline V gives CDR1 SGHRS, CDR2 YFSETQ. The CDR3 contains 14 residues. The germline V and J ends were trimmed by 5 bases and 1 base, with 13 bases remaining between them. CDR3 amino acids: CASRPLALSYEQYF. In DNA, the CDR3 is TGCGCCAGCAGACCTCTAGCGTTATCCTACGAGCAGTACTTC. Looking up the rest from reference TRBV5-1 and TRBJ2-7 gives the full variable domain: KAGVTQTPRYLIKTRGQQVTLSCSPISGHRSVSWYQQTPGQGLQFLFEYFSETQRNKGNFPGRFSGRQFSNSRSEMNVSTLELGDSALYLCASRPLALSYEQYFGPGTRLTVT.

This clonotype came up a few times. This chain connects TRBV7-2 to TRBJ1-1; 7 bases fit TRBD1. The CDR3 sequence is 14 residues long. V was pared by 5 bases and J by 8 bases, with 11 bases of the junction left unmatched. CDR1 is SGHTA and CDR2 is FQGNSA in the germline V gene. CDR3 in amino acids: CASSPDRAAIEAFF. The CDR3 DNA reads TGTGCCAGCAGCCCAGACAGGGCGGCTATAGAAGCTTTCTTT.

Many counts were recorded for this clonotype. The rearrangement joins TRBV4-2 to TRBJ2-1; 10 bases are a match to TRBD2. In germline, CDR1 is LGHNA, CDR2 YNFKEQ. J gave up 8 bases and V 1 base, and 11 bases lay outside the gene matches. The CDR3 extends over 17 amino acids. Here the CDR3 DNA reads TGTGCCAGCAGCCAAGTGAAGACTAGCGGGCGAGGGGATGAGCAGTTCTTC. It specifies CASSQVKTSGRGDEQFF.

The chain carries TRBV4-3 and TRBJ2-7; 8 bases line up with TRBD2. CDR1 and CDR2 (germline): LGHNA, YSLEER. This CDR3 has 14 amino acids. Germline trimming cut 1 base from V and 4 bases from J; bases unmatched to any gene: 3. CDR3 sequence (DNA): TGCGCCAGCAGCCAAGCACTAGCGGATTACGAGCAGTACTTC. It encodes CASSQALADYEQYF.

The DNA of the CDR3 is TGTGCCAGCAGTTTATCCGCAGAACCCTCTTATGGCTACACCTTC. It specifies CASSLSAEPSYGYTF. The chain employs TRBV27 and TRBJ1-2, with no clear D. The CDR3 has 15 amino acids. V lost 0 bases and J lost 5, with 13 bases in between. Germline V CDR1 and CDR2: MNHEY, SMNVEV (reference sequence).

This clonotype came up a few times. The genes are TRBV7-8 and TRBJ2-6; 8 nucleotides match TRBD1. The CDR3 is made up of 17 amino acids. CDR1 SGHVS and CDR2 FQNEAQ come from the germline V gene. The ends lost 5 bases at V and 0 bases at J; junction bases unmatched: 6. CDR3 in DNA: TGTGCCAGCAGCCAACAGGGGGTCCTCTCTGGGGCCAACGTCCTGACTTTC. Its translation: CASSQQGVLSGANVLTF. The full variable domain, its missing parts supplied by reference TRBV7-8 and TRBJ2-6, is GAGVSQSPRYKVAKRGQDVALRCDPISGHVSLFWYQQALGQGPEFLTYFQNEAQLDKSGLPSDRFFAERPEGSVSTLKIQRTQQEDSAVYLCASSQQGVLSGANVLTFGAGSRLTVL.